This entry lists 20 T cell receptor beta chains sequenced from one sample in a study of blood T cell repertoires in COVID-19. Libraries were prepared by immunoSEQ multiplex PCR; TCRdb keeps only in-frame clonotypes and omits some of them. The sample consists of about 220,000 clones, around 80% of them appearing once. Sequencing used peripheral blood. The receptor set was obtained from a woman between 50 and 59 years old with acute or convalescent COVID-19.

In nucleotides, the CDR3 is TGTGCCACCGACGGGGGTGCCGAAATCCCAACGGGGCAGTTCTTC. Translation gives CATDGGAEIPTGQFF. The genes are TRBV24-1 and TRBJ2-1, with D possibly being TRBD2 (6 bases). Germline V CDR1 and CDR2: KGHDR, SFDVKD. The CDR3 is 15 amino acids. The V gene lost 9 bases and the J gene lost 12 bases, with 26 bases spanning the gap.

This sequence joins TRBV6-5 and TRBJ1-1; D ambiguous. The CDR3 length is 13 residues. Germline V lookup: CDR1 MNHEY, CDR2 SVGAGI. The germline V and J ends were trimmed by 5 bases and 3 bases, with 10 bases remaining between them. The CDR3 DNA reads TGTGCCAGCAGTCGCAGAGCGGACACTGAAGCTTTCTTT. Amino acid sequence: CASSRRADTEAFF.

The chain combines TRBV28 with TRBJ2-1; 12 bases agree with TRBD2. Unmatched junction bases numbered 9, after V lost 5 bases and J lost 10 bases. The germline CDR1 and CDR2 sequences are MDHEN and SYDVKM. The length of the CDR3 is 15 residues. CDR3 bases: TGTGCCAGCAGTCTACTAAGGACTAGCGGGGCAGAGCAGTTCTTC. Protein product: CASSLLRTSGAEQFF. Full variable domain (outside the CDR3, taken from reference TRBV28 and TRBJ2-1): DVKVTQSSRYLVKRTGEKVFLECVQDMDHENMFWYRQDPGLGLRLIYFSYDVKMKEKGDIPEGYSVSREKKERFSLILESASTNQTSMYLCASSLLRTSGAEQFFGPGTRLTVL.

The CDR3 DNA reads as TGCAGTGTTCCCACTCCTTATGGCTACACCTTC. Translating gives CSVPTPYGYTF. V is TRBV20-1 and J is TRBJ1-2; D uncertain. Trimming removed 7 bases at V and 5 bases at J, with 11 bases between. CDR1 is DFQATT, CDR2 SNEGSKA, per germline (reference sequence). The CDR3 has 11 residues.

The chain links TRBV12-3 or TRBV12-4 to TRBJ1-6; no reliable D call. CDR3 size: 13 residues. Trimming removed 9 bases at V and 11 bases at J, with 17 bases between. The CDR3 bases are TGTGCCAGTACCACGGGTGGCCGCGCACCCCTCCACTTT. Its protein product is CASTTGGRAPLHF.

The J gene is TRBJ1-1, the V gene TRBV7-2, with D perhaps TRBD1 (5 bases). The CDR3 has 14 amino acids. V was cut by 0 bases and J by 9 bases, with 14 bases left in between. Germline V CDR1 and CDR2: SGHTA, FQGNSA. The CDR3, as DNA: TGTGCCAGCAGCTTAGCTCGAGGTGACAGCAAAGCTTTCTTT. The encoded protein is CASSLARGDSKAFF.

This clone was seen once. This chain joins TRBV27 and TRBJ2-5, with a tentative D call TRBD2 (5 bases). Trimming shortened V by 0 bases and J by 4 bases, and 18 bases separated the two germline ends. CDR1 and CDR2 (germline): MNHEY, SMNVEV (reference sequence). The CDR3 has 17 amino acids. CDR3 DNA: TGTGCCAGCAGTTTATCCCCCAGAGGGCGAGGGTCAGAGACCCAGTACTTC. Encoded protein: CASSLSPRGRGSETQYF.

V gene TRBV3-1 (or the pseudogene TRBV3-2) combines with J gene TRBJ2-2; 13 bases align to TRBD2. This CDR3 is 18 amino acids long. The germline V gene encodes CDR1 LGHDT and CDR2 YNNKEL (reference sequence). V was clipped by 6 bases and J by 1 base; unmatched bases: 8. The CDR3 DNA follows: TGTGCCAGCAGACCGGGACTAGCGGGATTTGAGAACACCGGGGAGCTGTTTTTT. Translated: CASRPGLAGFENTGELFF.

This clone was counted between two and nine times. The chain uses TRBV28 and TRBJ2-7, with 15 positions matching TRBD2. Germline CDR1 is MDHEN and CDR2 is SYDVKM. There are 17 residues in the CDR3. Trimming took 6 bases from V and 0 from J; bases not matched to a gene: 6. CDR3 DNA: TGTGCCAGCAGCAACGGACTAGCGGGAGGGCCCTCCTACGAGCAGTACTTC. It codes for CASSNGLAGGPSYEQYF.

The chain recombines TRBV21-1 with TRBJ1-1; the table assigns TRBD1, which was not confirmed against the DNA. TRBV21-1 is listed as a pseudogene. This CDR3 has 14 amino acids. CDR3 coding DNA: TGTGCCAGCAGCCCTCGGGACACGAACACTGAAGCTTTCTTT. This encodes CASSPRDTNTEAFF.

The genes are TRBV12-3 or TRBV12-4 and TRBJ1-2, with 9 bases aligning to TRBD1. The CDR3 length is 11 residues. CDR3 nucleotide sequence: TGTGGAACAGGGGGCAGGAATGGCTACACCTTC. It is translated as CGTGGRNGYTF.

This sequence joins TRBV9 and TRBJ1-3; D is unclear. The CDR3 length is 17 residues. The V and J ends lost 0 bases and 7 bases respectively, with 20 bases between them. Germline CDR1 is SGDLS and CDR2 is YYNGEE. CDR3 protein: CASSVDGRVQGRNTIYF. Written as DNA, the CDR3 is TGTGCCAGCAGCGTAGATGGGAGGGTCCAAGGAAGGAACACCATATATTTT.

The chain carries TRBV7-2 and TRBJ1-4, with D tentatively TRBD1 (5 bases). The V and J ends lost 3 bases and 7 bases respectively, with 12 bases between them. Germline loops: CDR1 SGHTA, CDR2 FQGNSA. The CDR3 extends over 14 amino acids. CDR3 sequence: CASSFRPGGEKLFF. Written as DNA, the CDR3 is TGTGCCAGCAGCTTTCGTCCGGGGGGTGAAAAACTGTTTTTT.

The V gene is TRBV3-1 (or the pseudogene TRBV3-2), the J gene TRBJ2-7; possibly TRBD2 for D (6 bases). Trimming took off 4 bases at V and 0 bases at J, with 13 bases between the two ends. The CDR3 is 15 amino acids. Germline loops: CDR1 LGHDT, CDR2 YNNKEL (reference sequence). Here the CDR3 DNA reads TGTGCCAGCAGCCCCCGACTGGGACTCTCCTACGAGCAGTACTTC. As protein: CASSPRLGLSYEQYF.

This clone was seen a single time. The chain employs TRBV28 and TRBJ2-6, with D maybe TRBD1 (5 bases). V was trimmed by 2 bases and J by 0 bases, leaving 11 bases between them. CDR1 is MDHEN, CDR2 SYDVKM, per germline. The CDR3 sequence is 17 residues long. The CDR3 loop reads CASSLEGASSGANVLTF. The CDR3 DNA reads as TGTGCCAGCAGTTTAGAAGGGGCCAGCTCTGGGGCCAACGTCCTGACTTTC.

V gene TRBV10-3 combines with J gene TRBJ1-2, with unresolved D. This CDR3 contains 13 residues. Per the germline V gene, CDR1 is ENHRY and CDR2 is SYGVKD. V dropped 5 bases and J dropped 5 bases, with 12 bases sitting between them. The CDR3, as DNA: TGTGCCATCAGTCCTACCGGAGGGTATGGCTACACCTTC. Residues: CAISPTGGYGYTF.

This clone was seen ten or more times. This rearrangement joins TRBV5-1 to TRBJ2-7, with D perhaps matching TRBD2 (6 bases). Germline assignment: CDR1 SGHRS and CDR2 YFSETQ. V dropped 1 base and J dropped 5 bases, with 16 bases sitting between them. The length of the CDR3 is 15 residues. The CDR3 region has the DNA TGCGCCAGCAGCTTGATATCCGGGAGTAAAGACGAGCAGTACTTC. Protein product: CASSLISGSKDEQYF.

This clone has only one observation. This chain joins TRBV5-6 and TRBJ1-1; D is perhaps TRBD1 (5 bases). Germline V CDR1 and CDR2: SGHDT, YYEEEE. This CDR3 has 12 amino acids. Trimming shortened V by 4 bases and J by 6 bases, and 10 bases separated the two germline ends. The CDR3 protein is CASSGVGPEAFF. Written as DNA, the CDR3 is TGTGCCAGCAGCGGTGTGGGGCCTGAAGCTTTCTTT. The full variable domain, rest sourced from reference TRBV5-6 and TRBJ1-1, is DAGVTQSPTHLIKTRGQQVTLRCSPKSGHDTVSWYQQALGQGPQFIFQYYEEEERQRGNFPDRFSGHQFPNYSSELNVNALLLGDSALYLCASSGVGPEAFFGQGTRLTVV.

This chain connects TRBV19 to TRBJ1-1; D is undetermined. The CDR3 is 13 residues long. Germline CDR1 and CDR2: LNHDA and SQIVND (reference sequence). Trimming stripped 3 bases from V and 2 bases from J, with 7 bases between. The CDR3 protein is CASSIQVNTEAFF. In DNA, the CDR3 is TGTGCCAGTAGTATTCAGGTCAACACTGAAGCTTTCTTT.

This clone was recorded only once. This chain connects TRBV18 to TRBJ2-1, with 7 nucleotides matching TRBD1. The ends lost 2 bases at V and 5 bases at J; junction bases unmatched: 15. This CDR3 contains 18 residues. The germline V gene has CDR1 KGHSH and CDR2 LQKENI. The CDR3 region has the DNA TGTGCCAGCTCACCAAGGGTTCCCCCCACAGGGGAACACAATGAGCAGTTCTTC. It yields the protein CASSPRVPPTGEHNEQFF.